These 19 T cell receptor beta chains share one sample of origin, sequenced in a study of T cell clonality in common variable immunodeficiency. Here immunoSEQ multiplex PCR was the method, and the copy in TCRdb shows in-frame clones only, minus some. The sample has 40,000 to 45,000 clones, none seen only once. Specimen: peripheral blood mononuclear cells. The receptors come from a person aged 18-70 years in good health.

This clone appeared many times. The CDR3 end falls 3 residues outside the read, so it is completed with the germline J gene. The chain combines TRBV19 with TRBJ1-1; D remains unclear. The germline CDR1 and CDR2 sequences are LNHDA and SQIVND (reference sequence). V was trimmed by 3 bases and J by 5 bases, leaving 13 bases between them. The CDR3 extends over 14 amino acids. The covered CDR3 bases are TGTGCCAGTAGTATGGAGGGTCTGAGAACTGAA. Translated, it gives CASSMEGLRTE. The complete CDR3 protein is CASSMEGLRTEAFF.

This clone was observed a handful of times. The CDR3 end falls 3 residues outside the read, so it is completed with the germline J gene. This CDR3 is also generated by other DNA sequences in the sample. The gene calls are TRBV7-9 and TRBJ2-3, with 12 nucleotides matching TRBD1. The CDR3 spans 15 residues. J gave up 2 bases and V 8 bases, and 5 bases lay outside the gene matches. The germline gives CDR1 SEHNR, CDR2 FQNEAQ (reference sequence). CDR3 in amino acids: CASGGTGGITDTQYF. The part of the CDR3 DNA that was read is TGTGCCAGCGGGGGGACAGGGGGCATCACAGATACG.

This clone was detected ten times or more. The read stops 3 residues short of the end of the CDR3; the missing end is completed from the germline J gene. The chain couples TRBV7-2 to TRBJ1-2; weak D call: TRBD1 (5 bases). Trimming pared 1 base from V and 4 bases from J, leaving 10 bases between. This CDR3 has 14 amino acids. Per the germline V gene, CDR1 is SGHTA and CDR2 is FQGNSA. CDR3 region: CASSLEGAVYGYTF. CDR3 bases read: TGTGCCAGCAGCTTAGAAGGGGCGGTCTATGGC.

This clone has at least ten counts. The observed sequence ends 3 residues before the CDR3 terminus, with the missing tail filled in from the germline J gene. The V call is TRBV4-2, the J call TRBJ1-1, with 8 positions matching TRBD1. In germline, CDR1 is LGHNA, CDR2 YNFKEQ. This CDR3 contains 15 residues. Losses at the gene ends were 4 bases for V and 4 bases for J; bases not matched to a gene: 8. The sequenced CDR3 bases are TGTGCCAGCAGCCCATTCGGACAGGGAGGCACTGAA. This translates into CASSPFGQGGTE. The full CDR3 is CASSPFGQGGTEAFF.

This clone was seen at least ten times. The DNA ends 3 residues before the CDR3 does, and the rest of the CDR3 is filled in from the germline J gene. This chain links TRBV5-1 with TRBJ2-7, with D maybe TRBD2 (5 bases). Trimming took 2 bases from V and 3 from J, leaving 12 bases between them. The germline V gene has CDR1 SGHRS and CDR2 YFSETQ. This CDR3 is built from 14 residues. CDR3 residues: CASSFSSGYYEQYF. The sequenced CDR3 bases are TGCGCCAGCAGCTTTAGCTCGGGGTACTACGAG.

This clone has a count of ten or more. The read stops 3 residues short of the end of the CDR3; the missing end is completed from the germline J gene. The chain combines TRBV12-3 or TRBV12-4 with TRBJ1-5, with a possible D match to TRBD1 (5 bases). Trimming cost V 3 bases and J 1 base, with 10 bases left between them. This CDR3 spans 15 amino acids. The CDR3 bases that were read are TGTGCCAGCAGTTTTGAGGGGAACAGCAATCAGCCC. Its protein is CASSFEGNSNQP. The entire CDR3 reads CASSFEGNSNQPQHF.

This clone was seen repeatedly, ten times or more. From the germline J gene comes the end of the CDR3, since the read stops 3 residues before it. V is TRBV2 and J is TRBJ1-2; TRBD1 matches at 7 bases. The CDR3 contains 14 residues. The V segment lost 4 bases and the J segment 0 bases; nucleotides outside the gene matches: 2. Looked up from germline, CDR1 is SNHLY and CDR2 is FYNNEI. The DNA read from the CDR3 is TGTGCCAGCAGTGTACAGGGGACTAACTATGGC. This codes for CASSVQGTNYG. In full, the CDR3 reads CASSVQGTNYGYTF.

This clone was detected many times. Coverage ceases 3 residues before the CDR3 finishes, and the germline J gene fills in the end. V is TRBV20-1 and J is TRBJ1-1, with 7 bases aligning to TRBD1. The CDR3 length is 13 residues. CDR1 is DFQATT and CDR2 is SNEGSKA in the germline V gene (reference sequence). The covered CDR3 bases are TGCAGTGCTAGAGCCGGGACAGTCGACGGA. It yields the protein CSARAGTVDG. The whole CDR3 sequence reads CSARAGTVDGAFF.

At least ten counts were recorded for this clone. The read ends 3 residues early relative to the CDR3; the germline J gene fills the gap. This chain links TRBV6-1 with TRBJ2-7; tentatively, D is TRBD1 (5 bases). Germline loops: CDR1 MNHNS, CDR2 SASEGT. The V and J ends lost 2 bases and 0 bases respectively, with 11 bases between them. The CDR3 runs 15 residues. The CDR3 DNA, read in part, is TGTGCCAGCAGTGAAAGATTTGGGGCCTCCTACGAG. Its protein product is CASSERFGASYE. The complete CDR3 protein is CASSERFGASYEQYF.

In regard to this clone: The CDR3 goes on 3 residues after the read ends, and that part is filled in from the germline J gene. The V and J genes are TRBV11-2 and TRBJ1-5; 12 bases line up with TRBD1. The CDR3 is 14 amino acids. CDR1 is SGHAT, CDR2 FQNNGV, per germline. The V segment lost 3 bases and the J segment 9 bases; nucleotides outside the gene matches: 3. CDR3 sequence reads: CASSLGQGAGPQHF. Incomplete CDR3 DNA: TGTGCCAGCAGCTTGGGACAGGGGGCTGGGCCC.

This clone was found a few times. CDR3 bases read: TGTGCCAGCAGCTCGGGTGGAGGATCATACAATGAG. Protein: CASSSGGGSYNE. The whole CDR3 is CASSSGGGSYNEQFF. The chain is built from TRBV7-2 and TRBJ2-1; tentative D call: TRBD2 (5 bases). The CDR3 goes on 3 residues after the read ends, and that part is filled in from the germline J gene. Trimming shortened V by 4 bases and J by 4 bases, and 14 bases separated the two germline ends. The length of the CDR3 is 15 residues. Germline lookup yields CDR1 SGHTA and CDR2 FQGNSA.

With regard to this clone: Read sequence stops 3 residues before the CDR3 end, and the germline J gene provides the missing end. The rearrangement links TRBV19 to TRBJ1-2; maybe TRBD1 (6 bases). This CDR3 region has 13 residues. Germline-derived CDR1 and CDR2 are LNHDA and SQIVND (reference sequence). The sequenced part of the CDR3 DNA is TGTGCCAGTAATCAGGGGAGCTCCTACGAC. It yields the protein CASNQGSSYD. The full CDR3 protein is CASNQGSSYDYTF.

This clone was counted many times. The sequenced fragment ends 3 residues before the CDR3 boundary, so the rest is inferred from the germline J gene. The chain joins TRBV20-1 to TRBJ2-7; D is uncertain. The CDR3 runs 13 residues. Germline V gene data show CDR1 as DFQATT and CDR2 as SNEGSKA (reference sequence). V lost 5 bases to trimming and J lost 2 bases, with 13 bases between them. CDR3 bases read: TGCAGTGCTCCGTCCGACAAGCCCTACGAG. Protein sequence: CSAPSDKPYE. The whole CDR3 reads CSAPSDKPYEQYF.

This clone was picked up many times. The CDR3 end is not reached by the read, which stops 3 residues before it; the germline J gene fills it in. This chain connects TRBV7-6 to TRBJ2-2; no clear D. The V gene's germline CDR1 is SGHVS and CDR2 FNYEAQ. There are 16 residues in the CDR3. The V end was cut by 1 base, the J end by 5 bases, with 14 bases between. Incomplete CDR3 DNA: TGTGCCAGCAGCTTAGTAGTGTTAGAAGATACCGGGGAG. Translated: CASSLVVLEDTGE. The entire CDR3 reads CASSLVVLEDTGELFF. Supplemented by reference TRBV7-6 and TRBJ2-2, the full variable domain reads GAGVSQSPRYKVTKRGQDVALRCDPISGHVSLYWYRQALGQGPEFLTYFNYEAQQDKSGLPNDRFSAERPEGSISTLTIQRTEQRDSAMYRCASSLVVLEDTGELFFGEGSRLTVL.

The table lists this clone with many counts. The CDR3 is cut off 3 residues early in the read; its end comes from the germline J gene. This chain connects TRBV28 to TRBJ2-1, with D possibly TRBD1 on 5 matching bases. The CDR3 consists of 12 residues. Germline CDR1 and CDR2: MDHEN and SYDVKM. The V gene lost 5 bases and the J gene lost 4 bases, with 6 bases spanning the gap. The part of the CDR3 DNA that was read is TGTGCCAGCAGTAGGGGATACAATGAG. It specifies CASSRGYNE. The entire CDR3 protein is CASSRGYNEQFF.

This clone was detected many times. The CDR3 extends 3 residues past the end of the read, so its final part is completed from the germline J gene. V usage is TRBV5-1 and J usage is TRBJ2-1, with TRBD2 identical over 10 bases. This CDR3 has 16 residues. V dropped 0 bases and J dropped 7; count of bases not matched to a gene: 7. CDR1 and CDR2 from the germline V gene are SGHRS and YFSETQ. Incomplete CDR3 DNA: TGCGCCAGCAGCTTGGTAGGAGCGGGAGGGAAAAATGAG. Amino acids: CASSLVGAGGKNE. The whole CDR3 protein is CASSLVGAGGKNEQFF.

This clone was detected a few times. The DNA ends 3 residues before the CDR3 does, and the rest of the CDR3 is filled in from the germline J gene. This chain joins TRBV18 and TRBJ1-1; 8 bases agree with TRBD1. Germline lookup yields CDR1 KGHSH and CDR2 LQKENI. V shed 5 bases, J shed 6 bases, and the junction held 11 bases outside the gene matches. CDR3 length: 15 amino acids. CDR3 region: CASSRTGSGGAEAFF. CDR3 bases read: TGTGCCAGCTCAAGGACAGGGTCGGGGGGCGCTGAA.

With regard to this clone: Coverage ceases 3 residues before the CDR3 finishes, and the germline J gene fills in the end. The chain recombines TRBV7-2 with TRBJ2-3, with D maybe TRBD2 (6 bases). Germline-derived CDR1 and CDR2 are SGHTA and FQGNSA. The length of the CDR3 is 13 residues. The CDR3 sequence is CASSAVGGGTQYF. CDR3 DNA, as far as it was read: TGTGCCAGCAGCGCGGTCGGGGGTGGGACG.

Regarding this clone: The read terminates 3 residues ahead of where the CDR3 ends, so the germline J gene completes it. The chain joins TRBV7-2 to TRBJ2-3; no firm D call. The V gene's germline CDR1 is SGHTA and CDR2 FQGNSA. V shed 2 bases and J shed 6 bases, with 12 bases lying between them. The CDR3 is 14 amino acids. Incomplete CDR3 DNA: TGTGCCAGCAGCTTACGTTCTGCTACGGATACG. Translating gives CASSLRSATDT. The complete CDR3 protein is CASSLRSATDTQYF.